These 31 T cell receptor beta chains originate from one sample sequenced in a study of T cells in localized non-small cell lung cancer. Generated by immunoSEQ multiplex PCR, the TCRdb table keeps only in-frame clones and is missing some. Here the sample spans 130,000 or so clones, roughly 90% being singletons. This specimen consisted of peripheral blood, obtained before any cancer treatment. These receptors were taken from an older female donor with stage I lung adenocarcinoma.

The J gene is TRBJ2-7, the V gene TRBV5-6; D possibly uses TRBD1 or TRBD2 (5 bases each). The CDR3 consists of 15 residues. Germline lookup yields CDR1 SGHDT and CDR2 YYEEEE. V gave up 0 bases and J gave up 2 bases, with 12 bases separating them. The CDR3 region is CASSLVPGPTYEQYF. The CDR3 bases are TGTGCCAGCAGCTTGGTTCCGGGACCTACCTACGAGCAGTACTTC.

This chain links TRBV25-1 with TRBJ2-7; TRBD1 matches 7 bases. Germline CDR1 reads MGHDK; CDR2 reads SYGVNS. The V and J ends lost 4 bases and 3 bases, in that order; junction bases with no gene match: 6. The length of the CDR3 is 14 residues. The CDR3 coding sequence is TGTGCCAGCAGTGGCCGAGGGACAGACTACGAGCAGTACTTC. Amino acids: CASSGRGTDYEQYF.

The rearrangement uses TRBV18 and TRBJ2-3, with TRBD1 as a possible D gene (5 bases). CDR1 and CDR2 (germline): KGHSH, LQKENI. Trimming took off 2 bases at V and 5 bases at J, with 11 bases between the two ends. This CDR3 has 14 residues. The chain's CDR3 is CASSPAVGEDTQYF. CDR3 nucleotide sequence: TGTGCCAGCTCACCAGCGGTAGGGGAAGATACGCAGTATTTT.

This clone occurred a few times. This sample includes further DNA sequences coding for the same CDR3. This rearrangement joins TRBV7-2 to TRBJ1-2, with 10 bases that match TRBD1. V was pared by 2 bases and J by 8 bases, with 8 bases of the junction left unmatched. CDR3 size: 15 residues. The germline CDR1 and CDR2 sequences are SGHTA and FQGNSA. CDR3 sequence (DNA): TGTGCCAGCAGCTTAATCAGGACAGGGGGACTCGGCTACACCTTC. Encoded protein: CASSLIRTGGLGYTF.

The chain carries TRBV6-5 and TRBJ1-5; D is undetermined. V was pared by 6 bases and J by 3 bases, with 12 bases between. Per germline, CDR1 MNHEY and CDR2 SVGAGI. This CDR3 spans 14 amino acids. The CDR3 bases are TGTGCCAGCAGCGCTGGGTCTGTCAATCAGCCCCAGCATTTT. This translates into CASSAGSVNQPQHF.

The V and J genes are TRBV5-4 and TRBJ1-3; 9 nucleotides align to TRBD1. Germline V CDR1 and CDR2: SGHNT, YYREEE (reference sequence). This CDR3 is built from 15 residues. The J segment lost 0 bases and the V segment lost 4 bases, leaving 2 bases of the junction unmatched. The CDR3 protein is CASSLTGGSGNTIYF. The CDR3 coding sequence is TGTGCCAGCAGCCTGACAGGGGGCTCTGGAAACACCATATATTTT.

To note about this clone: One end of the junction varies from germline; a read error may be responsible. The genes are TRBV25-1 and TRBJ1-2; the match to TRBD1 covers 7 bases. This CDR3 is built from 12 residues. Germline V CDR1 and CDR2: MGHDK, SYGVNS. CDR3 in DNA: TGTGCCTGCAGTGAGACAGGGTATGGCTACACCTTC. This encodes CACSETGYGYTF.

This chain joins TRBV5-4 and TRBJ2-7; D may be TRBD2 (8 bases). Germline V gene lookup returns CDR1 SGHNT and CDR2 YYREEE (reference sequence). With 4 bases removed from V and 0 bases from J, the gap between germline ends came to 23 bases. The CDR3 has 18 amino acids. CDR3 nucleotides: TGTGCCAGCAGCCCGGGAGGGGCCCAGGGGGGCAGCTCCTACGAGCAGTACTTC. The encoded protein is CASSPGGAQGGSSYEQYF.

The V call is TRBV28, the J call TRBJ1-3; D remains ambiguous. Germline lookup yields CDR1 MDHEN and CDR2 SYDVKM. The germline V and J ends were trimmed by 3 bases and 9 bases, with 12 bases remaining between them. The CDR3 is 13 amino acids. DNA for the CDR3: TGTGCCAGCAGTTTTTCCGAATCCGGCACCATATATTTT. Its translation is CASSFSESGTIYF.

This chain connects TRBV30 to TRBJ1-4, with D possibly matching TRBD1 (5 bases). Germline values: CDR1 GTSNPN, CDR2 SVGIG (reference sequence). The V end was cut by 1 base, the J end by 7 bases, with 10 bases between. This CDR3 contains 13 residues. The CDR3 DNA is TGTGCCTGGAGTGAAGGGGCTAGTGAAAAACTGTTTTTT. Its translation is CAWSEGASEKLFF.

The V and J genes are TRBV25-1 and TRBJ2-1, with D uncertain. The germline V and J ends were trimmed by 2 bases and 0 bases, with 14 bases remaining between them. The CDR3 consists of 17 residues. CDR1 is MGHDK and CDR2 is SYGVNS in the germline V gene. The CDR3 DNA is TGTGCCAGCAGTGAAGACGAGCGCCTCAGCTCCTACAATGAGCAGTTCTTC. This sequence encodes CASSEDERLSSYNEQFF.

The chain carries TRBV6-5 and TRBJ1-2, with TRBD1 as a possible D gene (5 bases). Trimming took 4 bases from V and 6 from J, leaving 12 bases between them. This CDR3 spans 13 amino acids. Germline CDR1 MNHEY, CDR2 SVGAGI. The CDR3 nucleotides read TGTGCCAGCAGTTTCCTTGGGGCGGATGGCTACACCTTC. Translation gives CASSFLGADGYTF.

The gene calls are TRBV18 and TRBJ1-1; tentative D call: TRBD1 (5 bases). Germline CDR1 is KGHSH and CDR2 is LQKENI. Trimming removed 3 bases from V and 4 bases from J, with 12 bases in between. This CDR3 is built from 14 residues. The CDR3 region has the DNA TGTGCCAGCTCACCCTCCTCGGGGCTCACTGAAGCTTTCTTT. Protein sequence: CASSPSSGLTEAFF.

The chain carries TRBV7-2 and TRBJ2-1, with 9 bases fitting TRBD2. This CDR3 contains 12 residues. Germline loops: CDR1 SGHTA, CDR2 FQGNSA. With V trimmed by 11 bases and J by 3 bases, 2 bases remained unmatched. CDR3 DNA sequence: TGTGCCCAGACTAGCGGCTACAATGAGCAGTTCTTC. It translates to CAQTSGYNEQFF. The complete variable domain, with remaining parts taken from reference TRBV7-2 and TRBJ2-1, reads GAGVSQSPSNKVTEKGKDVELRCDPISGHTALYWYRQSLGQGLEFLIYFQGNSAPDKSGLPSDRFSAERTGGSVSTLTIQRTQQEDSAVYLCAQTSGYNEQFFGPGTRLTVL.

The V gene is TRBV9, the J gene TRBJ2-5; 9 bases fit TRBD2. The CDR3 consists of 16 residues. CDR1 and CDR2 from the germline V gene are SGDLS and YYNGEE. The V and J ends lost 3 bases and 1 base, in that order; junction bases with no gene match: 7. The CDR3 DNA follows: TGTGCCAGCAGCGAAGGGACTAGCTTAGGCCAAGAGACCCAGTACTTC. Amino acid sequence: CASSEGTSLGQETQYF.

The V call is TRBV7-8, the J call TRBJ2-2, with 8 bases matching TRBD2. The CDR3 loop spans 16 amino acids. J lost 0 bases, V lost 0 bases, and 0 bases had no gene match. Germline V gene data show CDR1 as SGHVS and CDR2 as FQNEAQ. In DNA, the CDR3 is TGTGCCAGCAGCTTAGCTAGCGGGGCGAACACCGGGGAGCTGTTTTTT. Its translation: CASSLASGANTGELFF.

The chain couples TRBV5-4 to TRBJ2-1, with 12 bases that match TRBD2. V lost 5 bases, J lost 1 base, and 10 bases stayed unmatched. The CDR3 sequence is 18 residues long. CDR1 and CDR2 (germline): SGHNT, YYREEE (reference sequence). The CDR3, as DNA: TGTGCCAGCAGTTACGGACTAGCGGGACTGGGGTCCTACAATGAGCAGTTCTTC. The encoded protein is CASSYGLAGLGSYNEQFF. Combining the CDR3 with reference TRBV5-4 and TRBJ2-1 gives the whole variable domain ETGVTQSPTHLIKTRGQQVTLRCSSQSGHNTVSWYQQALGQGPQFIFQYYREEENGRGNFPPRFSGLQFPNYSSELNVNALELDDSALYLCASSYGLAGLGSYNEQFFGPGTRLTVL.

The chain links TRBV28 to TRBJ1-1; no clear D gene. The germline V and J ends were trimmed by 6 bases and 0 bases, with 17 bases remaining between them. Germline V gene data show CDR1 as MDHEN and CDR2 as SYDVKM. This CDR3 has 16 residues. CDR3 nucleotide sequence: TGTGCCAGCAGCTATGTAACGGCACGACTGAACACTGAAGCTTTCTTT. Translating it yields CASSYVTARLNTEAFF.

The chain carries TRBV5-1 and TRBJ2-3; D remains unclear. Trimming shortened V by 0 bases and J by 6 bases, and 11 bases separated the two germline ends. The CDR3 loop spans 14 amino acids. Germline values: CDR1 SGHRS, CDR2 YFSETQ. The CDR3 nucleotides read TGCGCCAGCAGCTTGGCACTTCTGAGTGATACGCAGTATTTT. Its translation: CASSLALLSDTQYF.

In its sample, this clone was seen once. The J gene is TRBJ1-1, the V gene TRBV5-1; perhaps TRBD1 as D (5 bases). CDR1 and CDR2 from the germline V gene are SGHRS and YFSETQ. Trimming removed 0 bases from V and 0 bases from J, with 9 bases in between. This CDR3 is built from 15 residues. The CDR3 nucleotides are TGCGCCAGCAGCTTGGAAGGAGGGGTGAACACTGAAGCTTTCTTT. It translates to CASSLEGGVNTEAFF.

The chain is built from TRBV29-1 and TRBJ2-1, with TRBD2 identical over 14 bases. The CDR3 contains 15 residues. After removal of 4 bases from V and 8 bases from J, the junction contained 7 bases not matched to a gene. Germline CDR1 SQVTM, CDR2 ANQGSEA. The CDR3 spells CSVVTSGRVEDEQFF. In nucleotides, the CDR3 is TGCAGCGTTGTGACTAGCGGGAGGGTAGAGGATGAGCAGTTCTTC.

The J gene is TRBJ2-2, the V gene TRBV19; 8 bases are a match to TRBD2. CDR3 length: 16 amino acids. Trimming removed 4 bases from V and 0 bases from J; junction bases left unmatched: 4. Germline CDR1 reads LNHDA; CDR2 reads SQIVND (reference sequence). The DNA of the CDR3 is TGTGCCAGTAGTACCCTACTAGCGGCGAACACCGGGGAGCTGTTTTTT. Residues: CASSTLLAANTGELFF.

CDR3 amino acids: CASHELWEGFSEQFF. In nucleotides, the CDR3 is TGCGCCAGCCATGAACTGTGGGAGGGATTTAGTGAGCAGTTCTTC. The chain links TRBV5-1 to TRBJ2-1, with 7 bases aligning to TRBD2. The CDR3 is 15 amino acids. Germline V gene lookup returns CDR1 SGHRS and CDR2 YFSETQ. The junction had 16 bases not matched to a gene; V was cut back by 7 bases and J by 9 bases.

This clone is a singleton in its sample. V gene TRBV10-3 combines with J gene TRBJ2-1; D might be TRBD2 (5 bases). CDR3 size: 16 residues. Trimming took off 1 base at V and 3 bases at J, with 13 bases between the two ends. CDR1 is ENHRY and CDR2 is SYGVKD in the germline V gene. The CDR3 sequence: CAISELEGAIYNEQFF. The CDR3 nucleotides read TGTGCCATCAGTGAGTTAGAGGGAGCCATCTACAATGAGCAGTTCTTC.

This clone was observed once. The chain has TRBV5-4 and TRBJ2-7; 8 bases fit TRBD2. This CDR3 region has 16 residues. V lost 1 base, J lost 4 bases, and 10 bases stayed unmatched. The germline gives CDR1 SGHNT, CDR2 YYREEE (reference sequence). CDR3 coding DNA: TGTGCCAGCAGCTTGTATGGGCTAGCGGGCGGGTACGAGCAGTACTTC. Protein sequence: CASSLYGLAGGYEQYF.

The genes are TRBV19 and TRBJ2-3; TRBD2 matches 8 bases. Unmatched junction bases numbered 5, after V lost 1 base and J lost 2 bases. CDR3 length: 16 amino acids. Germline assignment: CDR1 LNHDA and CDR2 SQIVND (reference sequence). In DNA form, the CDR3 reads TGTGCCAGTAGTATAGGGGCGGGGGGTTTCACAGATACGCAGTATTTT. It encodes CASSIGAGGFTDTQYF. Drawing the rest from reference TRBV19 and TRBJ2-3, the complete variable domain is DGGITQSPKYLFRKEGQNVTLSCEQNLNHDAMYWYRQDPGQGLRLIYYSQIVNDFQKGDIAEGYSVSREKKESFPLTVTSAQKNPTAFYLCASSIGAGGFTDTQYFGPGTRLTVL.

V gene TRBV18 combines with J gene TRBJ1-1; possibly TRBD1 for D (6 bases). Between the trimmed V and J ends, which lost 5 bases and 1 base, there was a span of 8 bases. The CDR3 contains 13 residues. Germline CDR1 KGHSH, CDR2 LQKENI. CDR3 sequence: CASSTGTNTEAFF. The CDR3 DNA reads TGTGCCAGCTCAACAGGGACGAACACTGAAGCTTTCTTT. Variable domain in full (rest from reference TRBV18 and TRBJ1-1): NAGVMQNPRHLVRRRGQEARLRCSPMKGHSHVYWYRQLPEEGLKFMVYLQKENIIDESGMPKERFSAEFPKEGPSILRIQQVVRGDSAAYFCASSTGTNTEAFFGQGTRLTVV.

For this clone: The sample contains more than one DNA sequence encoding this CDR3. V and J are TRBV6-1 and TRBJ2-6; D unclear. Between the trimmed V and J ends, which lost 4 bases and 3 bases, there was a span of 10 bases. Looked up from germline, CDR1 is MNHNS and CDR2 is SASEGT. This CDR3 region has 15 residues. The CDR3 spells CASSGGALGANVLTF. The CDR3 coding sequence is TGTGCCAGCAGTGGTGGAGCTCTTGGGGCCAACGTCCTGACTTTC.

In DNA, the CDR3 is TGCGCCAGCAGCGCGACCCCGGTGAACACTGAAGCTTTCTTT. Amino acids: CASSATPVNTEAFF. J is TRBJ1-1 and V is TRBV5-1; D is uncertain. The CDR3 has 14 residues. The V gene lost 4 bases and the J gene lost 0 bases, with 10 bases spanning the gap. Germline assignment: CDR1 SGHRS and CDR2 YFSETQ.

The chain is built from TRBV6-6 and TRBJ2-7, with 8 bases aligning to TRBD1. This CDR3 spans 15 amino acids. V lost 6 bases to trimming and J lost 2 bases; unmatched junction nucleotides: 9. Germline CDR1 is MNHNY and CDR2 is SVGAGI (reference sequence). The CDR3 DNA reads as TGTGCCAGCAGAAATACCAGGGGGCGCACCTACGAGCAGTACTTC. Translating gives CASRNTRGRTYEQYF.

The V call is TRBV29-1, the J call TRBJ2-3; perhaps D is TRBD1 or TRBD2 (5 bases each). The CDR3 covers 12 residues. V was cut by 7 bases and J by 4 bases, with 12 bases left in between. Germline CDR1 reads SQVTM; CDR2 reads ANQGSEA. The CDR3 DNA sequence: TGCAGCGCCCCCGGGACCGCAGATACGCAGTATTTT. Its protein product is CSAPGTADTQYF.